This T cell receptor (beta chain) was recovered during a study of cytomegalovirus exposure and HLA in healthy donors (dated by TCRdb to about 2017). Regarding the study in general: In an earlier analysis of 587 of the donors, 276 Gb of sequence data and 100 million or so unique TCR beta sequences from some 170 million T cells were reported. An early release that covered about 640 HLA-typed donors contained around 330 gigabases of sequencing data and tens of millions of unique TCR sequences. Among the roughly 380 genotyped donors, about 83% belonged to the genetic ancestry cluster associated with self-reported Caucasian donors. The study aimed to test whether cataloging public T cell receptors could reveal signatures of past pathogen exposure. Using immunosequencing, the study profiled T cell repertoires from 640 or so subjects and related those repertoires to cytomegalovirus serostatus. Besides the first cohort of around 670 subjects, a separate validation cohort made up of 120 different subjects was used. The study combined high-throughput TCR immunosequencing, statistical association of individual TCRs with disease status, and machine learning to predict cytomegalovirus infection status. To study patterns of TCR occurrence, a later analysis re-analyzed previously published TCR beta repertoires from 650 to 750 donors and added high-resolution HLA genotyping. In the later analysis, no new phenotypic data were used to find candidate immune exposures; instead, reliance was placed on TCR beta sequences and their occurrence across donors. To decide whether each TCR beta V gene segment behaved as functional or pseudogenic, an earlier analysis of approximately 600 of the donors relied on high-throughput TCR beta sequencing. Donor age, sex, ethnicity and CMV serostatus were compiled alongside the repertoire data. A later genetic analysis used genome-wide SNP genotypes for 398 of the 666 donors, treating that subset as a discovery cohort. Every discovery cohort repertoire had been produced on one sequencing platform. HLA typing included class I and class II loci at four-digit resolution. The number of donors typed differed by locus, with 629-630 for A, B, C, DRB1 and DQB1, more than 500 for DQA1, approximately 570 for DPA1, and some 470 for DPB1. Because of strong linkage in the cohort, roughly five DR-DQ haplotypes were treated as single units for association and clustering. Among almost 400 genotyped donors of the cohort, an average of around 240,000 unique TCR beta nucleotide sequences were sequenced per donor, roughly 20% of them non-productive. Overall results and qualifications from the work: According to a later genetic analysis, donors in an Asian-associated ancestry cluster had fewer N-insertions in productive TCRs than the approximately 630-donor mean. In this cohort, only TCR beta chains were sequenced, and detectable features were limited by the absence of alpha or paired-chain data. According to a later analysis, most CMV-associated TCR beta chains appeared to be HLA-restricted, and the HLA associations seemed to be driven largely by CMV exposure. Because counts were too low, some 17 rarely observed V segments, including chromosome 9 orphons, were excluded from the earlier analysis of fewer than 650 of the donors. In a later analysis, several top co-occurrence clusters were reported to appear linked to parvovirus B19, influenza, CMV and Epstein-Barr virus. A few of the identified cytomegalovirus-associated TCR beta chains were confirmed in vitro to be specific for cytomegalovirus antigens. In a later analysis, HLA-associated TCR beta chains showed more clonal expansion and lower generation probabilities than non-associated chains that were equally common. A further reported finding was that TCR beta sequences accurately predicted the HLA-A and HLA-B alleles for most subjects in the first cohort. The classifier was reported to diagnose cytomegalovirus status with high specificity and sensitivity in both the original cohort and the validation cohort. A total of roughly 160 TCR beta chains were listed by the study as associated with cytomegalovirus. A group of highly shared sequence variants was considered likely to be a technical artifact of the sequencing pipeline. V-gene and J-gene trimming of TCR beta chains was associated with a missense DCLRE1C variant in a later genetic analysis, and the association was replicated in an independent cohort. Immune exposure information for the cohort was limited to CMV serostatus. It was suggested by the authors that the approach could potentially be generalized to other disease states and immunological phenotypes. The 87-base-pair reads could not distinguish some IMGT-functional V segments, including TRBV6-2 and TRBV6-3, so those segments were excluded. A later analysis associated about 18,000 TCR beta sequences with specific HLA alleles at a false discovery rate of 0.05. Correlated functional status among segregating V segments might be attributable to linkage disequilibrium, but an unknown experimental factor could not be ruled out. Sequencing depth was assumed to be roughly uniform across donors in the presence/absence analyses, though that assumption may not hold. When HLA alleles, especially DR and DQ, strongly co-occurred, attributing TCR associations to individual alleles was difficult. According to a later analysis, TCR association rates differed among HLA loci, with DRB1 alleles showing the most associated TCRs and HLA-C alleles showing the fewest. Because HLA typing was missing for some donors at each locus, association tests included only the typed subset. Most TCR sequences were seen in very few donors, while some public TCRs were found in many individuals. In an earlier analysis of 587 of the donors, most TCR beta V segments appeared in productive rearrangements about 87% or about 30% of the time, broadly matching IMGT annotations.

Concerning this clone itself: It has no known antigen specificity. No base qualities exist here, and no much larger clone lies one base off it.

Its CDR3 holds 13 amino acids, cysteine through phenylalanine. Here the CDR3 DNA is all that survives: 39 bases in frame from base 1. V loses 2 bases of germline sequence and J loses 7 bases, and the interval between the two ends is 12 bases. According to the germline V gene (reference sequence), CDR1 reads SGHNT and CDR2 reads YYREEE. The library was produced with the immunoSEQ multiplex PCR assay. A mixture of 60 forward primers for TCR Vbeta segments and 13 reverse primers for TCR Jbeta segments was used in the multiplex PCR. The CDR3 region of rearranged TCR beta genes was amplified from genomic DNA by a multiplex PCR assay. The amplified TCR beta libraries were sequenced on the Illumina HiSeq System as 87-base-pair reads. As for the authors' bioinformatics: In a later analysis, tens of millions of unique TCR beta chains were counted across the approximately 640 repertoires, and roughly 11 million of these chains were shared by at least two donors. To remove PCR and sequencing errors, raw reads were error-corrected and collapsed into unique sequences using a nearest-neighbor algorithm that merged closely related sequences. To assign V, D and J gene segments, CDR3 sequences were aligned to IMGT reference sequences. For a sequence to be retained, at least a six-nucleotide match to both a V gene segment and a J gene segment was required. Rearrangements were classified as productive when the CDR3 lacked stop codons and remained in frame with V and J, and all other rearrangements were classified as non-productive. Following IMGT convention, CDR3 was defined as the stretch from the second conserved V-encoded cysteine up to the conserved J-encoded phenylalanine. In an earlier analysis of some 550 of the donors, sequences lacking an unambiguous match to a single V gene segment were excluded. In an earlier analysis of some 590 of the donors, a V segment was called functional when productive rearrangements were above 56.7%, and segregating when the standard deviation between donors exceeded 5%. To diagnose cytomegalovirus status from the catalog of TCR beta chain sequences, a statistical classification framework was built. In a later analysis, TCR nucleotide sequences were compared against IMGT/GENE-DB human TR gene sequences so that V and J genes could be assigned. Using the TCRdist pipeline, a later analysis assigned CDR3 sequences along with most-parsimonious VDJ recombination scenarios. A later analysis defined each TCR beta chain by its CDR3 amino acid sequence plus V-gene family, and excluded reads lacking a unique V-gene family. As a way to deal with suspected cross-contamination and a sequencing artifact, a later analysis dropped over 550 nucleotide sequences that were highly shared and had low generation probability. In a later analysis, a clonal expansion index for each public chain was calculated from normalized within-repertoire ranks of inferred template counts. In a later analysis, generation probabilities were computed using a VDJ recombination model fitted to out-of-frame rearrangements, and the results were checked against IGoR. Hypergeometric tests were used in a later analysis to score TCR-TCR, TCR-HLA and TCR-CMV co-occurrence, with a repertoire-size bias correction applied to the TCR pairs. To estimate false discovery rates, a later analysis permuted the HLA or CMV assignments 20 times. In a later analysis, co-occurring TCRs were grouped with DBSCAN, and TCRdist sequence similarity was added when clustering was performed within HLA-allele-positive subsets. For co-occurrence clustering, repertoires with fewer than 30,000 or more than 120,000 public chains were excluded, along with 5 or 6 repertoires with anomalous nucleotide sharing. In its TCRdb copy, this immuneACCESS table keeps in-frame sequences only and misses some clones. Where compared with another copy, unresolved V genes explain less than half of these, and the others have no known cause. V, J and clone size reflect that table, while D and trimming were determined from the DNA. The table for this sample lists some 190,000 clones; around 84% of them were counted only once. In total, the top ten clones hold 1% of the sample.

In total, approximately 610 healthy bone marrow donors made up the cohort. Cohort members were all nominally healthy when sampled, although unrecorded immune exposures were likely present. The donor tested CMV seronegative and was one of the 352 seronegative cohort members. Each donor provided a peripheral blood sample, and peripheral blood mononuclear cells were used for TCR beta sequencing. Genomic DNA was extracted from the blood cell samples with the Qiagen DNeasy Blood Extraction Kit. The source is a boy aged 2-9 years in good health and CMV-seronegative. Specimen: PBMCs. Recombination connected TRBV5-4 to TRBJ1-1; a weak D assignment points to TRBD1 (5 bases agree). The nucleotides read TGTGCCAGCAGCTTCAATCGACAGAGTGAAGCTTTCTTT. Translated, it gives CASSFNRQSEAFF. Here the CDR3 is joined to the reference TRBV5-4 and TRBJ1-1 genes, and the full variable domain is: ETGVTQSPTHLIKTRGQQVTLRCSSQSGHNTVSWYQQALGQGPQFIFQYYREEENGRGNFPPRFSGLQFPNYSSELNVNALELDDSALYLCASSFNRQSEAFFGQGTRLTVV.